This TCR beta chain was profiled in a study of shared clonotypes between healthy human individuals. CDR3 length: 15 amino acids. Trimming at V came to 5 bases and at J to 4 bases, leaving 9 bases not matched to a gene. The V gene's germline CDR1 is SGHTA and CDR2 FQGNSA. Study-wide results and limits: Among donors, sharing of clonotypes was expected to be affected by sequencing depth. Between a few donors, naive CD4 clonotypes were shared at a level of about 5%.

Remarks on this clone: Its antigen is undetermined.

Generated by immunoSEQ multiplex PCR, the TCRdb table keeps only in-frame clones and is missing some. The sample carries about 2.5 million clones, under 95% recorded once. The sample consisted of naive CD4+ T cells from PBMCs. The subset denotes: CD45RA+ positively selected. V and J are TRBV7-2 and TRBJ2-3; 7 positions match TRBD1. This clonotype originated in a man younger than 35 in good health. Some clones in this sample may be carry-over from other donors' samples. The CDR3 region is CASSPDRKGSDTQYF. The CDR3 nucleotides are TGTGCCAGCAGCCCGGACAGGAAGGGTTCAGATACGCAGTATTTT.